A single sample is the source of the 3 T cell receptor beta chains below, sequenced in a study of shared clonotypes between healthy human individuals (dated by TCRdb to about 2020). The receptor library was made with the immunoSEQ multiplex PCR assay. TCRdb's version of the immuneACCESS table is confined to in-frame rearrangements and falls short of the full clone set. An unresolved V gene accounts for under half of the shortfall where checked; the remainder is of unknown origin. Across this sample there are about 2.3 million clones, with around 90% seen only once. Roughly 0.34% of the sample rests with the top ten. The material sequenced was naive CD4+ T cells from PBMCs. The cell subset or site label here, explained by the study, means: CD45RA+ positively selected. Source of these receptors: a man younger than 30 in good health. Some clones in this sample may be carry-over from other donors' samples.

This chain connects TRBV9 to TRBJ1-2; D not resolved. CDR1 is SGDLS and CDR2 is YYNGEE in the germline V gene. CDR3 size: 15 residues. V was cut by 3 bases and J by 8 bases, with 20 bases left in between. The CDR3 DNA reads as TGTGCCAGCAGCGCTCTGTCAGCGCGAGGTATCGGCTACACCTTC. It encodes CASSALSARGIGYTF.

V is TRBV2 and J is TRBJ1-3; D is undetermined. CDR1 SNHLY and CDR2 FYNNEI come from the germline V gene. This CDR3 comprises 14 residues. V dropped 6 bases and J dropped 0 bases, with 9 bases sitting between them. Written as DNA, the CDR3 is TGTGCCAGCAGCCTGATCTCCTCTGGAAACACCATATATTTT. Encoded protein: CASSLISSGNTIYF.

This chain connects TRBV19 to TRBJ2-3; tentative D call: TRBD1 (5 bases). The CDR3 sequence is 17 residues long. V dropped 5 bases and J dropped 3 bases, with 21 bases sitting between them. Germline-derived CDR1 and CDR2 are LNHDA and SQIVND (reference sequence). CDR3 in amino acids: CASSPLRGAPGTDTQYF. In nucleotides, the CDR3 is TGTGCCAGTAGTCCCCTACGTGGGGCCCCAGGGACAGATACGCAGTATTTT.